A single sample gave rise to the 26 T cell receptor beta chains below, sequenced in a study of T cell responses to AZD1222 COVID-19 vaccine. Measured with immunoSEQ multiplex PCR; TCRdb has only the in-frame clones, and not every one. The table includes about 140,000 clones, approximately 90% detected once. The material was peripheral blood, obtained on day 0 of AZD1222 vaccination. These receptors all stem from an adult in good health.

The rearrangement uses TRBV7-6 and TRBJ2-7; maybe TRBD1 (6 bases). The V and J ends lost 1 base and 3 bases respectively, with 13 bases between them. The CDR3 is 15 amino acids. Germline V lookup: CDR1 SGHVS, CDR2 FNYEAQ. In DNA, the CDR3 is TGTGCCAGCAGCTTAGGGTTCTGGACAGACTACGAGCAGTACTTC. It yields the protein CASSLGFWTDYEQYF.

This chain links TRBV7-2 with TRBJ2-1; 10 nucleotides match TRBD1. There are 14 residues in the CDR3. Trimming cost V 5 bases and J 4 bases; bases outside gene matches: 2. CDR1 SGHTA and CDR2 FQGNSA come from the germline V gene. The CDR3, as DNA: TGTGCCAGCAGCCCGGGACAGGGGTACAATGAGCAGTTCTTC. As protein: CASSPGQGYNEQFF.

On this clone: Germline is not matched at one junction end, which may reflect a read error. The rearrangement uses TRBV30 and TRBJ1-6; D not resolved. CDR3 length: 12 amino acids. In germline, CDR1 is GTSNPN, CDR2 SVGIG (reference sequence). Here the CDR3 DNA reads TGTGCCTGGAGAGCACAATTCACGGAGCATCGCTTT. It yields the protein CAWRAQFTEHRF.

In regard to this clone: The conserved final phenylalanine or tryptophan is absent from the CDR3, which likely points to a read error. The DNA is omitted, as the CDR3 cannot be located on it reliably, and the CDR3 follows TCRdb's listing. This sequence joins TRBV6-1 and TRBJ2-7; TRBD2, the table's D call, lacks a check against the DNA. CDR1 and CDR2 (germline): MNHNS, SASEGT. Ends included, the CDR3 has 14 residues. The CDR3 protein is CASSDGASGMDPVT.

Written as DNA, the CDR3 is TGTGCCAGCTGTGGACAGTTGAACACTGAAGCTTTCTTT. This gives the protein CASCGQLNTEAFF. The genes are TRBV25-1 and TRBJ1-1; tentative D call: TRBD1 (6 bases). Germline V gene lookup returns CDR1 MGHDK and CDR2 SYGVNS. The CDR3 loop spans 13 amino acids. V shed 8 bases and J shed 0 bases, with 10 bases lying between them.

The chain has TRBV9 and TRBJ1-4; D call uncertain. Germline lookup yields CDR1 SGDLS and CDR2 YYNGEE. Deletions cut 2 bases from V and 10 bases from J, with 9 bases between. The length of the CDR3 is 12 residues. The CDR3 DNA is TGTGCCAGCAGCGTCGGGAGTGGAAAACTGTTTTTT. Translated, it gives CASSVGSGKLFF.

This clone has a handful of counts. The rearrangement joins TRBV6-1 to TRBJ2-2; 9 bases match TRBD1. The germline gives CDR1 MNHNS, CDR2 SASEGT. The CDR3 totals 15 residues. V dropped 3 bases and J dropped 6; count of bases not matched to a gene: 5. This chain's CDR3 is CASSDGTGQAGELFF. In DNA, the CDR3 is TGTGCCAGCAGTGACGGGACAGGGCAGGCCGGGGAGCTGTTTTTT.

The chain couples TRBV7-6 to TRBJ1-5; 8 nucleotides match TRBD1. Looked up from germline, CDR1 is SGHVS and CDR2 is FNYEAQ. This CDR3 has 15 amino acids. Trimming cost V 1 base and J 10 bases; bases outside gene matches: 9. CDR3 in DNA: TGTGCCAGCAGCTTAGAGGACAGGGCCGGTGGACCCCAGCATTTT. Translating gives CASSLEDRAGGPQHF. Full variable domain (outside the CDR3, taken from reference TRBV7-6 and TRBJ1-5): GAGVSQSPRYKVTKRGQDVALRCDPISGHVSLYWYRQALGQGPEFLTYFNYEAQQDKSGLPNDRFSAERPEGSISTLTIQRTEQRDSAMYRCASSLEDRAGGPQHFGDGTRLSIL.

The rearrangement uses TRBV4-3 and TRBJ1-1, with D possibly matching TRBD1 (6 bases). Germline CDR1 reads LGHNA; CDR2 reads YSLEER. The germline V and J ends were trimmed by 2 bases and 1 base, with 14 bases remaining between them. This CDR3 has 16 residues. CDR3 DNA sequence: TGCGCCAGCAGCCAACATATTACAGGGACGAACACTGAAGCTTTCTTT. It translates to CASSQHITGTNTEAFF.

The CDR3 region is CASRPDRDQGYGYTF. For the CDR3, the DNA is TGTGCCAGCAGACCCGACAGGGATCAGGGCTATGGCTACACCTTC. The V and J genes are TRBV27 and TRBJ1-2, with TRBD1 matching over 7 bases. Per germline, CDR1 MNHEY and CDR2 SMNVEV (reference sequence). V shed 6 bases, J shed 4 bases, and the junction held 11 bases outside the gene matches. CDR3 size: 15 residues.

The sample holds a few counts of this clone. The gene calls are TRBV30 and TRBJ1-2, with D unclear. Germline assignment: CDR1 GTSNPN and CDR2 SVGIG (reference sequence). The CDR3 sequence is 13 residues long. V was pared by 0 bases and J by 5 bases, with 10 bases between. CDR3 in amino acids: CAWSVSREYGYTF. CDR3 in DNA: TGTGCCTGGAGTGTATCACGGGAATATGGCTACACCTTC.

V usage is TRBV9 and J usage is TRBJ1-2; D remains unclear. CDR3 length: 11 amino acids. Trimming pared 4 bases from V and 7 bases from J, leaving 8 bases between. Germline V gene data show CDR1 as SGDLS and CDR2 as YYNGEE. CDR3 DNA sequence: TGTGCCAGCAGCCACACTGGTGGCTACACCTTC. Protein sequence: CASSHTGGYTF.

CDR3 sequence reads: CASSLVGQASSPLHF. CDR3 DNA: TGTGCCAGCAGCTTGGTGGGACAGGCCAGTTCACCCCTCCACTTT. The chain joins TRBV5-6 to TRBJ1-6; 8 bases line up with TRBD1. This CDR3 region has 15 residues. The V gene end was trimmed by 0 bases and the J gene end by 9 bases; junction bases not matched to a gene: 5. Germline values: CDR1 SGHDT, CDR2 YYEEEE.

The rearrangement links TRBV29-1 to TRBJ1-4; possible D gene TRBD1, 5 bases. CDR1 SQVTM and CDR2 ANQGSEA come from the germline V gene. Trimming cost V 2 bases and J 12 bases, with 13 bases left between them. CDR3 size: 12 residues. CDR3 in amino acids: CSVEWGSQELFF. The CDR3 nucleotides read TGCAGCGTTGAATGGGGGAGTCAGGAACTGTTTTTT.

This clone was detected once. This chain links TRBV7-2 with TRBJ2-1; TRBD2 matches at 9 bases. This CDR3 region has 15 residues. CDR1 is SGHTA and CDR2 is FQGNSA in the germline V gene. J gave up 7 bases and V 5 bases, and 9 bases lay outside the gene matches. The CDR3 sequence: CASSLLGLAPNEQFF. CDR3 nucleotide sequence: TGTGCCAGCAGCCTATTGGGACTAGCCCCAAATGAGCAGTTCTTC.

This clone was picked up one time. This chain links TRBV6-5 with TRBJ2-3, with D unresolved. Deletions cut 10 bases from V and 5 bases from J, with 16 bases between. The length of the CDR3 is 13 residues. Germline lookup yields CDR1 MNHEY and CDR2 SVGAGI. CDR3 loop: CATTGPAEDTQYF. The CDR3 DNA reads as TGTGCCACAACCGGGCCGGCTGAAGATACGCAGTATTTT.

V is TRBV29-1 and J is TRBJ1-2; 12 bases line up with TRBD1. Germline V lookup: CDR1 SQVTM, CDR2 ANQGSEA. V lost 7 bases and J lost 2; bases outside the gene matches: 11. This CDR3 region has 16 residues. This chain's CDR3 is CSAPGGQGASNYGYTF. As DNA, the CDR3 is TGCAGCGCTCCGGGGGGACAGGGGGCTTCGAACTATGGCTACACCTTC.

The J gene is TRBJ1-5, the V gene TRBV15, with D perhaps TRBD1 (5 bases). Trimming stripped 3 bases from V and 4 bases from J, with 16 bases between. Germline V gene sequence: CDR1 LNHNV, CDR2 YYDKDF (reference sequence). The CDR3 sequence is 16 residues long. DNA of the CDR3: TGTGCCACCAGCAGGGGGAGGGACGGCCAAAATCAGCCCCAGCATTTT. Amino acids: CATSRGRDGQNQPQHF.

The count of this clone is one. This chain joins TRBV7-2 and TRBJ1-1, with TRBD1 matching 7 bases. V was pared by 0 bases and J by 9 bases, with 19 bases of the junction left unmatched. CDR1 is SGHTA, CDR2 FQGNSA, per germline. The CDR3 spans 18 residues. This CDR3 reads CASSLAQGGANIRPKAFF. As DNA, the CDR3 is TGTGCCAGCAGCTTAGCGCAAGGGGGCGCGAACATCCGACCGAAAGCTTTCTTT.

V usage is TRBV27 and J usage is TRBJ1-2, with TRBD1 matching over 9 bases. J was trimmed by 7 bases and V by 5 bases; bases with no gene match: 11. The CDR3 totals 15 residues. Germline assignment: CDR1 MNHEY and CDR2 SMNVEV (reference sequence). DNA for the CDR3: TGTGCCAGCAGTCCCCAAGGGACAGGGTTTGCTGGCTACACCTTC. Its protein is CASSPQGTGFAGYTF.

J is TRBJ1-5 and V is TRBV7-2; D not resolved. V shed 4 bases and J shed 6 bases, with 7 bases lying between them. CDR1 is SGHTA and CDR2 is FQGNSA in the germline V gene. This CDR3 contains 12 residues. CDR3 protein: CASSSPGQPQHF. As DNA, the CDR3 is TGTGCCAGCAGCTCGCCGGGTCAGCCCCAGCATTTT.

The chain couples TRBV5-1 to TRBJ2-1; 11 bases line up with TRBD2. The V gene's germline CDR1 is SGHRS and CDR2 YFSETQ. The CDR3 consists of 17 residues. The trim removed 2 bases at V and 4 bases at J, leaving 8 bases unmatched. As DNA, the CDR3 is TGCGCCAGCAGCTTTTTAGCGGGAGGGCTTAAATACAATGAGCAGTTCTTC. Translating it yields CASSFLAGGLKYNEQFF.

V gene TRBV7-6 combines with J gene TRBJ1-1, with 7 bases identical to TRBD1. The CDR3 runs to 14 residues. The germline gives CDR1 SGHVS, CDR2 FNYEAQ. V trimming: 5 bases; J trimming: 5 bases; junction bases outside the gene matches: 8. The DNA for the CDR3 is TGTGCCAGCAGCGAGTTCAGGGGGAGAACTGAAGCTTTCTTT. Amino acids: CASSEFRGRTEAFF.

This clone was detected only a few times. The V call is TRBV19, the J call TRBJ2-3; 9 bases agree with TRBD2. The V gene end was trimmed by 3 bases and the J gene end by 2 bases; junction bases not matched to a gene: 3. This CDR3 is built from 15 residues. Germline CDR1 reads LNHDA; CDR2 reads SQIVND (reference sequence). The CDR3 protein is CASSIQRGATDTQYF. The DNA for the CDR3 is TGTGCCAGTAGTATCCAGCGGGGGGCCACAGATACGCAGTATTTT.

This clone was found once. The rearrangement joins TRBV6-1 to TRBJ1-2; weak D call: TRBD1 (6 bases). Trimming left V 1 base short and J 7 bases short, with 13 bases between. Germline loops: CDR1 MNHNS, CDR2 SASEGT. This CDR3 comprises 14 residues. CDR3 amino acids: CASSEGGQIGGYTF. CDR3 in DNA: TGTGCCAGCAGTGAAGGAGGACAGATCGGTGGCTACACCTTC.

The chain combines TRBV7-2 with TRBJ1-4, with 7 positions matching TRBD1. V gave up 2 bases and J gave up 8 bases; unmatched junction bases: 8. CDR1 and CDR2 from the germline V gene are SGHTA and FQGNSA. CDR3 length equals 15 residues. As DNA, the CDR3 is TGTGCCAGCAGCTTACAACAGGGGATTGGAGAAAAACTGTTTTTT. Translating it yields CASSLQQGIGEKLFF.